These 23 T cell receptor beta chains share one sample of origin, sequenced in a study of shared clonotypes between healthy human individuals. Generated by immunoSEQ multiplex PCR, the TCRdb table keeps only in-frame clones and is missing some. The sample has over 950,000 clones; approximately 77% are singletons. Source material: memory CD4+ T cells from PBMCs. Subset in this sample: CD45RA-negative fraction. These TCRs come from a man younger than 35 in good health. Some clones in this sample may be carry-over from other donors' samples.

The V and J genes are TRBV28 and TRBJ2-1, with TRBD2 matching over 10 bases. The trim removed 4 bases at V and 8 bases at J, leaving 11 bases unmatched. This CDR3 contains 16 residues. The germline V gene encodes CDR1 MDHEN and CDR2 SYDVKM. CDR3 nucleotide sequence: TGTGCCAGCAGTTGGGGGGGCCTAGCGGGAGCCTATGAGCAGTTCTTC. It translates to CASSWGGLAGAYEQFF.

In its sample, this clone was seen a few times. The chain carries TRBV4-1 and TRBJ1-5; TRBD1 might be the D (5 bases). Trimming stripped 4 bases from V and 0 bases from J, with 16 bases between. The CDR3 is made up of 17 amino acids. Per the germline V gene, CDR1 is MGHRA and CDR2 is YSYEKL. The CDR3 spells CASSPSTESYSNQPQHF. CDR3 sequence (DNA): TGCGCCAGCAGCCCGTCGACAGAAAGCTATAGCAATCAGCCCCAGCATTTT.

The J gene is TRBJ2-7, the V gene TRBV28; D is undetermined. The CDR3 is 12 residues long. Between the trimmed V and J ends, which lost 4 bases and 5 bases, there was a span of 9 bases. CDR1 and CDR2 from the germline V gene are MDHEN and SYDVKM. The CDR3 nucleotides read TGTGCCAGCAGTTCGTACAGTGACGAGCAGTACTTC. This translates into CASSSYSDEQYF.

The chain carries TRBV6-1 and TRBJ1-1; D call uncertain. Trimming took 2 bases from V and 1 from J, leaving 5 bases between them. There are 13 residues in the CDR3. Germline CDR1 reads MNHNS; CDR2 reads SASEGT. DNA for the CDR3: TGTGCCAGCAGTGAAACGACGAACACTGAAGCTTTCTTT. This gives the protein CASSETTNTEAFF.

The chain's CDR3 is CASSRPGGVGYGYTF. The CDR3 DNA is TGTGCCAGCAGTCGACCAGGGGGCGTAGGCTATGGCTACACCTTC. V and J are TRBV5-4 and TRBJ1-2; the match to TRBD1 covers 8 bases. Germline values: CDR1 SGHNT, CDR2 YYREEE (reference sequence). This CDR3 comprises 15 residues. With 5 bases clipped from V and 4 bases from J, the junction kept 10 bases outside the gene matches.

V gene TRBV5-1 combines with J gene TRBJ2-1, with TRBD1 matching 7 bases. Per the germline V gene, CDR1 is SGHRS and CDR2 is YFSETQ. Trimming at V came to 4 bases and at J to 0 bases, leaving 22 bases not matched to a gene. The CDR3 loop spans 21 amino acids. The CDR3 spells CASSPGSRQGPFLTSYNEQFF. The CDR3 nucleotides read TGCGCCAGCAGCCCCGGTTCACGACAGGGCCCCTTTCTTACCTCCTACAATGAGCAGTTCTTC.

This clone was counted between two and nine times. This sequence joins TRBV9 and TRBJ2-2; TRBD2 aligns across 11 bases. Germline V gene sequence: CDR1 SGDLS, CDR2 YYNGEE. The ends lost 2 bases at V and 5 bases at J; junction bases unmatched: 2. The CDR3 is 15 amino acids. In DNA form, the CDR3 reads TGTGCCAGCAGCGTCGGGACTAGCGGAACCGGGGAGCTGTTTTTT. Translating gives CASSVGTSGTGELFF. Based on the CDR3 plus reference TRBV9 and TRBJ2-2, the full variable domain is DSGVTQTPKHLITATGQRVTLRCSPRSGDLSVYWYQQSLDQGLQFLIQYYNGEERAKGNILERFSAQQFPDLHSELNLSSLELGDSALYFCASSVGTSGTGELFFGEGSRLTVL.

The V call is TRBV14, the J call TRBJ2-7; 10 bases fit TRBD2. The CDR3 runs to 15 residues. The V gene's germline CDR1 is SGHDN and CDR2 FVKESK. After removal of 1 base from V and 6 bases from J, the junction contained 6 bases not matched to a gene. CDR3 loop: CASSQVVSGRGEQYF. CDR3 coding DNA: TGTGCCAGCAGCCAAGTTGTGAGCGGGAGGGGCGAGCAGTACTTC.

This chain joins TRBV10-3 and TRBJ2-1; 8 bases fit TRBD2. This CDR3 is built from 18 residues. Germline V gene lookup returns CDR1 ENHRY and CDR2 SYGVKD. V dropped 7 bases and J dropped 6; count of bases not matched to a gene: 20. The CDR3 protein is CAIKTSGAGIGKGNEQFF. CDR3 nucleotides: TGTGCCATCAAAACTAGCGGAGCCGGGATTGGTAAGGGCAATGAGCAGTTCTTC.

Notes on this clone: Different DNA sequences within this sample yield the same CDR3. The J gene is TRBJ2-7, the V gene TRBV7-2, with 8 positions matching TRBD1. This CDR3 is built from 14 residues. Germline trimming cut 5 bases from V and 3 bases from J; bases unmatched to any gene: 6. Germline V gene data show CDR1 as SGHTA and CDR2 as FQGNSA. The CDR3, as DNA: TGTGCCAGCAGCCCACAGGGGGGCGACTACGAGCAGTACTTC. Translated, it gives CASSPQGGDYEQYF. Looking up the rest from reference TRBV7-2 and TRBJ2-7 gives the full variable domain: GAGVSQSPSNKVTEKGKDVELRCDPISGHTALYWYRQSLGQGLEFLIYFQGNSAPDKSGLPSDRFSAERTGGSVSTLTIQRTQQEDSAVYLCASSPQGGDYEQYFGPGTRLTVT.

This sequence joins TRBV5-8 and TRBJ2-7; 10 bases map to TRBD2. The CDR3 length is 15 residues. The germline gives CDR1 SGHTS, CDR2 YDEGEE. Losses at the gene ends were 2 bases for V and 5 bases for J; bases not matched to a gene: 7. CDR3 bases: TGTGCCAGCAGCTTTGCGAGCGGGAGGGCCCACGAGCAGTACTTC. Residues: CASSFASGRAHEQYF.

As concerns this clone: This may stem from a read error, because a much larger clone lies one nucleotide away. The sample holds other DNA sequences that translate to the same CDR3. This rearrangement joins TRBV10-2 to TRBJ2-7, with D possibly being TRBD1 or TRBD2 (5 bases each). Germline CDR1 is WSHSY and CDR2 is SAAADI. This CDR3 comprises 12 residues. This chain's CDR3 is CASTEGLYEQYF. The DNA for the CDR3 is TGCGCCAGCACCGAGGGGTTGTACGAGCAGTACTTT.

V and J are TRBV7-9 and TRBJ2-1; D remains unclear. The V gene lost 5 bases and the J gene lost 10 bases, with 12 bases spanning the gap. The CDR3 has 12 amino acids. The germline CDR1 and CDR2 sequences are SEHNR and FQNEAQ (reference sequence). This CDR3 is CASSPNGSEQFF. CDR3 DNA sequence: TGTGCCAGCAGCCCCAACGGCAGCGAGCAGTTCTTC.

This rearrangement joins TRBV28 to TRBJ2-1; D gene uncertain. Trimming left V 1 base short and J 6 bases short, with 13 bases between. This CDR3 has 15 amino acids. CDR1 is MDHEN and CDR2 is SYDVKM in the germline V gene. The CDR3 region has the DNA TGTGCCAGCAGTTTATTAGATAGGTCTGGCAATGAGCAGTTCTTC. Residues: CASSLLDRSGNEQFF.

A note on this clone: Its ends do not fully match the called genes, so a read error is possible. This sequence joins TRBV7-6 and TRBJ1-1, with no clear D. The CDR3 totals 10 residues. Germline V gene sequence: CDR1 SGHVS, CDR2 FNYEAQ. The CDR3 nucleotides read TGTGCCAGCAGCTTAGCAAGTGACGGGTTT. Translation: CASSLASDGF.

This chain uses TRBV25-1 with TRBJ2-7; 11 bases are shared with TRBD2. Germline-derived CDR1 and CDR2 are MGHDK and SYGVNS. V gave up 8 bases and J gave up 2 bases; unmatched junction bases: 5. This CDR3 is built from 14 residues. This chain's CDR3 is CASRDSGRAYEQYF. CDR3 coding DNA: TGTGCCAGCCGAGATAGCGGGAGGGCCTACGAGCAGTACTTC.

The rearrangement links TRBV5-6 to TRBJ1-1; D is unclear. CDR1 is SGHDT, CDR2 YYEEEE, per germline. V was clipped by 4 bases and J by 1 base, with 20 bases between them. CDR3 length: 17 residues. The DNA for the CDR3 is TGTGCCAGCAGCCCCGGTTGGGGTTACGGCCAGAACACTGAAGCTTTCTTT. It translates to CASSPGWGYGQNTEAFF.

The V gene is TRBV7-9, the J gene TRBJ2-3; D perhaps matches TRBD1 (6 bases). The germline V gene encodes CDR1 SEHNR and CDR2 FQNEAQ (reference sequence). Trimming shortened V by 5 bases and J by 4 bases, and 19 bases separated the two germline ends. This CDR3 comprises 16 residues. The CDR3 DNA follows: TGTGCCAGCAGCGCCCACAGGGAGACGCGTCCAGATACGCAGTATTTT. Its protein product is CASSAHRETRPDTQYF.

In this sample, this clone turned up a few times. In DNA, the CDR3 is TGTGCCACCAGCAGAGATTGGGCCAATAATCAGCCCCAGCATTTT. It codes for CATSRDWANNQPQHF. V gene TRBV15 combines with J gene TRBJ1-5; the D is unclear. Germline loops: CDR1 LNHNV, CDR2 YYDKDF (reference sequence). V lost 0 bases and J 4 bases, leaving 10 bases between the germline ends. There are 15 residues in the CDR3.

The chain combines TRBV7-9 with TRBJ2-3; D is unresolved. The germline gives CDR1 SEHNR, CDR2 FQNEAQ (reference sequence). Between the trimmed V and J ends, which lost 5 bases and 6 bases, there was a span of 9 bases. There are 12 residues in the CDR3. For the CDR3, the DNA is TGTGCCAGCAGCCAGGCCACGGATACGCAGTATTTT. This translates into CASSQATDTQYF.

This sequence joins TRBV2 and TRBJ2-7, with 9 bases lining up with TRBD2. Per the germline V gene, CDR1 is SNHLY and CDR2 is FYNNEI. V gave up 5 bases and J gave up 1 base; unmatched junction bases: 3. The CDR3 loop spans 14 amino acids. As DNA, the CDR3 is TGTGCCAGCAGTTCAGCGGGAGGTTCCTACGAGCAGTACTTC. It codes for CASSSAGGSYEQYF.

The chain joins TRBV19 to TRBJ1-5, with 8 bases aligning to TRBD1. Germline CDR1 and CDR2: LNHDA and SQIVND (reference sequence). Trimming took 8 bases from V and 6 from J; bases not matched to a gene: 12. The CDR3 extends over 15 amino acids. The CDR3 here is CASAPQTGEGQPQHF. DNA for the CDR3: TGTGCCAGTGCCCCTCAGACAGGGGAAGGTCAGCCCCAGCATTTT.

V and J are TRBV7-2 and TRBJ2-3, with TRBD2 matching 9 bases. With 3 bases clipped from V and 4 bases from J, the junction kept 2 bases outside the gene matches. Germline V gives CDR1 SGHTA, CDR2 FQGNSA. CDR3 length equals 14 residues. The CDR3 DNA reads TGTGCCAGCAGCTTCAGGACTAGCGCAGATACGCAGTATTTT. This codes for CASSFRTSADTQYF.